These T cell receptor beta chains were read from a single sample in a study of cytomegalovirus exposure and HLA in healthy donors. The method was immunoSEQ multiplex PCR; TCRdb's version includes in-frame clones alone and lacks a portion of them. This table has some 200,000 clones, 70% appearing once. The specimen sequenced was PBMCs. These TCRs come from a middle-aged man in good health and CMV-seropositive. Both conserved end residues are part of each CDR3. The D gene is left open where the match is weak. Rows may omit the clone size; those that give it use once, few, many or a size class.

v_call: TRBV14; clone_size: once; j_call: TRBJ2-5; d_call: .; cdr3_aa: CASSLRQATFQETQYF; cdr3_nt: TGTGCCAGCAGCCTTCGACAGGCTACCTTCCAAGAGACCCAGTACTTC
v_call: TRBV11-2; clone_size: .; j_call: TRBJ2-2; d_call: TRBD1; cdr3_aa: CASSRQGNTGELFF; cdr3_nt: TGTGCCAGCAGCCGACAGGGGAACACCGGGGAGCTGTTTTTT
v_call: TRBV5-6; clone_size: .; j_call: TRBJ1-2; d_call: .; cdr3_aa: CASSFLGVNYGYTF; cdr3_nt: TGTGCCAGCAGCTTTCTAGGGGTTAACTATGGCTACACCTTC
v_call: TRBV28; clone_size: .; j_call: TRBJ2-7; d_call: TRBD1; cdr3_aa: CASSSTGKRSEQHF; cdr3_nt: TGTGCCAGCAGTTCGACAGGGAAAAGAAGCGAGCAGCACTTC
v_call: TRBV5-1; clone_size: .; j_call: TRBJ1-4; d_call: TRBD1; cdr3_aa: CASSPDRGRREKLFF; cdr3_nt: TGCGCCAGCAGCCCCGACAGGGGGAGAAGGGAAAAACTGTTTTTT
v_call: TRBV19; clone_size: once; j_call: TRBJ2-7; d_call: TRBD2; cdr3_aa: CASNEPSGEQYF; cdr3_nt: TGTGCCAGCAACGAGCCTAGCGGCGAGCAGTACTTC
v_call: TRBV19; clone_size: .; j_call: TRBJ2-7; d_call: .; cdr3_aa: CASRGSFNEQYF; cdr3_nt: TGTGCCAGTAGAGGGAGCTTCAACGAGCAGTACTTC
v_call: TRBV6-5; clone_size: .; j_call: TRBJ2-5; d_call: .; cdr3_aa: CASSYSIARPQETQYF; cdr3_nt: TGTGCCAGCAGTTACTCCATTGCGCGTCCTCAAGAGACCCAGTACTTC
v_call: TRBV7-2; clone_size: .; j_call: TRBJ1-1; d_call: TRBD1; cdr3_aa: CASSRRPGQGGAAFF; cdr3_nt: TGTGCCAGCAGCCGGCGACCGGGACAGGGGGGTGCCGCTTTCTTT
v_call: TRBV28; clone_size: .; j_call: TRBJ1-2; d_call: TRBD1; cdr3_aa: CASSQDLRGLDGYTF; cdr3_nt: TGTGCCAGCAGTCAAGACCTAAGGGGGCTAGATGGCTACACCTTC
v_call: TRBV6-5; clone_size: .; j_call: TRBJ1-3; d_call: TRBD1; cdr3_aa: CASSYGTGRGTIYF; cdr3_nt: TGTGCCAGCAGTTACGGGACAGGTCGGGGCACCATATATTTT
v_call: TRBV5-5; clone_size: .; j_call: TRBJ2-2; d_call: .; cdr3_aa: CASSLPGQNTGELFF; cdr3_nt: TGTGCCAGCAGCTTGCCGGGACAGAACACCGGGGAGCTGTTTTTT
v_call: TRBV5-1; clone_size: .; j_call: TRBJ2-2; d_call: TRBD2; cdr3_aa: CASSLTGGATSVTGELFF; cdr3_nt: TGCGCCAGCAGCTTGACCGGGGGGGCCACGTCCGTCACCGGGGAGCTGTTTTTT
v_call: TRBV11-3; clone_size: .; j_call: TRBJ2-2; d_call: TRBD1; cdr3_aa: CASSLQGANTGELFF; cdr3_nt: TGTGCCAGCAGCCTACAGGGGGCGAACACCGGGGAGCTGTTTTTT
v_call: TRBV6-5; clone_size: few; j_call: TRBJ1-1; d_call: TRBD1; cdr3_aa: CASSFAGGVWAEAFF; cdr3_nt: TGTGCCAGCAGTTTCGCAGGGGGAGTTTGGGCTGAAGCTTTCTTT
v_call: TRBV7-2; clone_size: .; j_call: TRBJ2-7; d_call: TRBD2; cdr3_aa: CASSLGIAGGPEQYF; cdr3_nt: TGTGCCAGCAGCTTAGGGATAGCGGGGGGGCCCGAGCAGTACTTC